These 27 T cell receptor beta chains were all obtained from the same sample, sequenced in a study of blood T cell repertoires in COVID-19. This table comes from immunoSEQ multiplex PCR, and its TCRdb copy is limited to in-frame clones, with some not included. The sample carries about 150,000 clones, roughly 84% recorded once. What was sequenced was peripheral blood. These receptors originate from a human donor with acute or convalescent COVID-19. The donor label of this sample is uncertain.

The chain has TRBV28 and TRBJ2-7, with D perhaps matching TRBD2 (6 bases). The CDR3 is 15 amino acids. Looked up from germline, CDR1 is MDHEN and CDR2 is SYDVKM. The V and J ends lost 3 bases and 2 bases respectively, with 14 bases between them. Here the CDR3 reads CASSFQGGRAYEQYF. For the CDR3, the DNA is TGTGCCAGCAGTTTCCAGGGAGGCCGGGCCTACGAGCAGTACTTC.

This clone was picked up many times. This chain uses TRBV19 with TRBJ2-3, with 10 bases lining up with TRBD2. Per germline, CDR1 LNHDA and CDR2 SQIVND (reference sequence). The CDR3 runs 17 residues. Trimming cost V 1 base and J 2 bases; bases outside gene matches: 6. The CDR3 bases are TGTGCCAGTAGTATAGGTGTGCTAGCGGGGGTCACAGATACGCAGTATTTT. Translating it yields CASSIGVLAGVTDTQYF.

The gene calls are TRBV5-6 and TRBJ1-1; possible D gene TRBD1, 5 bases. V gave up 3 bases and J gave up 0 bases, with 12 bases separating them. The V gene's germline CDR1 is SGHDT and CDR2 YYEEEE. CDR3 length: 15 residues. The CDR3 nucleotides are TGTGCCAGCAGCTGGGGGGGAGTATTGAACACTGAAGCTTTCTTT. Translated, it gives CASSWGGVLNTEAFF.

V usage is TRBV10-3 and J usage is TRBJ1-5; D ambiguous. Trimming cost V 0 bases and J 3 bases, with 9 bases left between them. The CDR3 is 15 residues long. CDR1 is ENHRY, CDR2 SYGVKD, per germline. The CDR3: CAISESGGINQPQHF. CDR3 bases: TGTGCCATCAGTGAGTCGGGAGGGATCAATCAGCCCCAGCATTTT.

The gene calls are TRBV6-2 or TRBV6-3 and TRBJ1-5; TRBD1 is a possible D gene (6 bases). The CDR3 loop spans 13 amino acids. Germline CDR1 MNHEY, CDR2 SVGEGT. V dropped 6 bases and J dropped 5 bases, with 11 bases sitting between them. CDR3 in amino acids: CASSAGADQPQHF. CDR3 sequence (DNA): TGTGCCAGCAGCGCAGGGGCGGATCAGCCCCAGCATTTT.

V gene TRBV28 combines with J gene TRBJ1-2, with a weak D call TRBD1 (6 bases). V was shortened by 4 bases and J by 2 bases, with 8 bases between the two germline ends. This CDR3 has 13 amino acids. The V gene's germline CDR1 is MDHEN and CDR2 SYDVKM. The CDR3 DNA reads as TGTGCCAGCAGTTCCGGACAGAACTATGGCTACACCTTC. Residues: CASSSGQNYGYTF.

The CDR3 reads CASSSGQGAHTEQFF. DNA for the CDR3: TGTGCCAGCAGCTCAGGACAGGGGGCGCATACTGAGCAGTTCTTC. The chain has TRBV7-9 and TRBJ2-1, with 11 bases matching TRBD1. In germline, CDR1 is SEHNR, CDR2 FQNEAQ (reference sequence). Trimming at V came to 4 bases and at J to 9 bases, leaving 8 bases not matched to a gene. CDR3 length: 15 residues.

The V call is TRBV7-9, the J call TRBJ1-6, with D possibly matching TRBD1 (6 bases). Germline V CDR1 and CDR2: SEHNR, FQNEAQ (reference sequence). The CDR3 spans 17 residues. With 6 bases removed from V and 5 bases from J, the gap between germline ends came to 20 bases. The CDR3 DNA reads as TGTGCCAGCAGTCCAGAGATGGGGGCAGACAATAATTCACCCCTCCACTTT. This gives the protein CASSPEMGADNNSPLHF.

This chain uses TRBV29-1 with TRBJ2-5, with unresolved D. The CDR3 contains 12 residues. Trimming removed 3 bases at V and 3 bases at J, with 8 bases between. The germline V gene encodes CDR1 SQVTM and CDR2 ANQGSEA. CDR3: CSVDPREETQYF. The CDR3, as DNA: TGCAGCGTTGACCCTCGAGAAGAGACCCAGTACTTC.

The rearrangement links TRBV7-2 to TRBJ1-2, with D maybe TRBD1 (6 bases). Germline CDR1 SGHTA, CDR2 FQGNSA. This CDR3 is built from 14 residues. V lost 2 bases and J lost 8, with 15 bases in between. The CDR3 coding sequence is TGTGCCAGCAGCTTAACCGGGACACCCTCAGGCTACACCTTC. As protein: CASSLTGTPSGYTF. Together with reference TRBV7-2 and TRBJ1-2, the CDR3 gives the full variable domain: GAGVSQSPSNKVTEKGKDVELRCDPISGHTALYWYRQSLGQGLEFLIYFQGNSAPDKSGLPSDRFSAERTGGSVSTLTIQRTQQEDSAVYLCASSLTGTPSGYTFGSGTRLTVV.

The gene calls are TRBV18 and TRBJ2-5; possible D gene TRBD2, 6 bases. Trimming removed 6 bases at V and 2 bases at J, with 16 bases between. The CDR3 sequence is 15 residues long. Germline-derived CDR1 and CDR2 are KGHSH and LQKENI. CDR3 in amino acids: CASSWMEGKQETQYF. CDR3 bases: TGTGCCAGCTCTTGGATGGAGGGGAAACAAGAGACCCAGTACTTC.

This clone was found a few times. In DNA form, the CDR3 reads TGTGCCAGCTCACCAGGGACTAGATACGAGCAGTACGTC. It codes for CASSPGTRYEQYV. V is TRBV18 and J is TRBJ2-7, with 8 bases lining up with TRBD2. Trimming took 2 bases from V and 4 from J; bases not matched to a gene: 1. The CDR3 is 13 amino acids. Per the germline V gene, CDR1 is KGHSH and CDR2 is LQKENI.

The V and J genes are TRBV19 and TRBJ2-3, with TRBD1 matching over 7 bases. The CDR3 loop spans 14 amino acids. Germline loops: CDR1 LNHDA, CDR2 SQIVND (reference sequence). V lost 6 bases and J lost 1; bases outside the gene matches: 4. The CDR3 loop is CASSPTGGTDTQYF. As DNA, the CDR3 is TGTGCCAGTAGCCCCACAGGGGGCACAGATACGCAGTATTTT. The full variable domain, with the rest looked up from reference TRBV19 and TRBJ2-3, is DGGITQSPKYLFRKEGQNVTLSCEQNLNHDAMYWYRQDPGQGLRLIYYSQIVNDFQKGDIAEGYSVSREKKESFPLTVTSAQKNPTAFYLCASSPTGGTDTQYFGPGTRLTVL.

The chain links TRBV11-2 to TRBJ2-5; D not certain. Germline loops: CDR1 SGHAT, CDR2 FQNNGV. Trimming stripped 0 bases from V and 4 bases from J, with 3 bases between. The CDR3 has 12 residues. The CDR3 DNA sequence: TGTGCCAGCAGCTTAGATAGAGAGACCCAGTACTTC. Protein product: CASSLDRETQYF. Based on the CDR3 plus reference TRBV11-2 and TRBJ2-5, the full variable domain is EAGVAQSPRYKIIEKRQSVAFWCNPISGHATLYWYQQILGQGPKLLIQFQNNGVVDDSQLPKDRFSAERLKGVDSTLKIQPAKLEDSAVYLCASSLDRETQYFGPGTRLLVL.

The gene calls are TRBV10-1 and TRBJ1-1, with TRBD1 as a possible D gene (5 bases). The CDR3 is made up of 15 amino acids. Per germline, CDR1 WNHNN and CDR2 SYGVQD (reference sequence). V gave up 0 bases and J gave up 12 bases, with 20 bases separating them. CDR3 in amino acids: CASSESSQGRPETFF. The CDR3, as DNA: TGCGCCAGCAGTGAGTCTTCCCAGGGCCGACCCGAGACTTTCTTT.

The rearrangement uses TRBV2 and TRBJ1-5; TRBD1 agrees at 10 bases. The CDR3 consists of 16 residues. The germline V gene has CDR1 SNHLY and CDR2 FYNNEI. Losses at the gene ends were 3 bases for V and 1 base for J; bases not matched to a gene: 3. Here the CDR3 reads CASSDGGQGSNQPQHF. CDR3 sequence (DNA): TGTGCCAGCAGTGATGGGGGACAGGGGAGCAATCAGCCCCAGCATTTT.

J is TRBJ2-3 and V is TRBV7-9; D might be TRBD1 (5 bases). Germline CDR1 reads SEHNR; CDR2 reads FQNEAQ (reference sequence). This CDR3 has 15 amino acids. The V gene lost 4 bases and the J gene lost 0 bases, with 11 bases spanning the gap. As DNA, the CDR3 is TGTGCCAGCAGCTCACAGGCTCCTAGCACAGATACGCAGTATTTT. Translated, it gives CASSSQAPSTDTQYF.

The chain couples TRBV7-2 to TRBJ2-2; TRBD2 agrees at 10 bases. The CDR3 loop spans 17 amino acids. Losses at the gene ends were 1 base for V and 5 bases for J; bases not matched to a gene: 7. Germline V gives CDR1 SGHTA, CDR2 FQGNSA. The CDR3 protein is CASSLDPSGSRTGELFF. The DNA for the CDR3 is TGTGCCAGCAGCTTAGATCCTAGCGGGAGCAGGACCGGGGAGCTGTTTTTT.

The chain employs TRBV4-1 and TRBJ1-1; 9 nucleotides align to TRBD1. Germline CDR1 and CDR2: MGHRA and YSYEKL. The J segment lost 4 bases and the V segment lost 3 bases, leaving 6 bases of the junction unmatched. The CDR3 spans 15 residues. The CDR3 nucleotides read TGCGCCAGCAGCCAGCTAACAGGGGGCGGCACTGAAGCTTTCTTT. As protein: CASSQLTGGGTEAFF.

The CDR3 DNA sequence: TGTGCCATCAGTGAGTCGACGGGGGATCACGAGCAGTACGTC. This sequence encodes CAISESTGDHEQYV. V and J are TRBV10-3 and TRBJ2-7; possible D gene TRBD2, 6 bases. Trimming left V 0 bases short and J 5 bases short, with 11 bases between. The CDR3 has 14 residues. Germline CDR1 is ENHRY and CDR2 is SYGVKD.

V and J are TRBV2 and TRBJ2-5, with TRBD1 matching 9 bases. With 6 bases clipped from V and 4 bases from J, the junction kept 6 bases outside the gene matches. The CDR3 extends over 14 amino acids. The V gene's germline CDR1 is SNHLY and CDR2 FYNNEI. The CDR3 reads CASRKQGAGETQYF. CDR3 bases: TGTGCCAGCAGGAAACAGGGGGCAGGAGAGACCCAGTACTTC.

This chain uses TRBV5-1 with TRBJ2-7; 7 bases agree with TRBD1. V gave up 4 bases and J gave up 6 bases; unmatched junction bases: 7. CDR1 and CDR2 (germline): SGHRS, YFSETQ. The CDR3 has 13 residues. The CDR3 region has the DNA TGCGCCAGCAGCCTCCGACAGGGTTCCGAGCAGTACTTC. Amino acids: CASSLRQGSEQYF.

The rearrangement uses TRBV30 and TRBJ1-1; D may be TRBD1 (6 bases). The CDR3 consists of 16 residues. Germline CDR1 is GTSNPN and CDR2 is SVGIG (reference sequence). Trimming removed 5 bases from V and 0 bases from J, with 19 bases in between. CDR3 in amino acids: CAWGVVAGAMNTEAFF. The CDR3 coding sequence is TGTGCCTGGGGGGTGGTTGCGGGGGCCATGAACACTGAAGCTTTCTTT.

This rearrangement joins TRBV7-2 to TRBJ2-7; D perhaps matches TRBD2 (6 bases). Trimming cost V 1 base and J 3 bases, with 13 bases left between them. The CDR3 runs 15 residues. Germline loops: CDR1 SGHTA, CDR2 FQGNSA. CDR3 in DNA: TGTGCCAGCAGCTTAGAAGCGGGCGGGTACTACGAGCAGTACGTC. It yields the protein CASSLEAGGYYEQYV.

The chain is built from TRBV7-9 and TRBJ2-5, with 9 nucleotides matching TRBD1. V trimming: 4 bases; J trimming: 2 bases; junction bases outside the gene matches: 8. From germline, CDR1 is SEHNR and CDR2 FQNEAQ (reference sequence). The CDR3 runs 16 residues. CDR3 in amino acids: CASSSDRGKGQETQYF. CDR3 sequence (DNA): TGTGCCAGCAGCTCTGACAGGGGGAAAGGTCAAGAGACCCAGTACTTC.

The table lists this clone with a few counts. V and J are TRBV7-2 and TRBJ1-6, with TRBD1 matching 8 bases. The CDR3 runs 13 residues. Germline CDR1 reads SGHTA; CDR2 reads FQGNSA. V shed 1 base, J shed 13 bases, and the junction held 3 bases outside the gene matches. The CDR3 DNA reads TGTGCCAGCAGCTTAGAGACAGGGGCCCCCCTCCACTTT. Protein: CASSLETGAPLHF.

This clone appeared a few times. The chain is built from TRBV15 and TRBJ2-7; unclear D gene. From germline, CDR1 is LNHNV and CDR2 YYDKDF (reference sequence). CDR3 length: 13 amino acids. Trimming left V 0 bases short and J 5 bases short, with 8 bases between. The CDR3 region is CATSRDPPDEQYF. CDR3 DNA sequence: TGTGCCACCAGCAGAGATCCCCCGGACGAGCAGTACTTC.